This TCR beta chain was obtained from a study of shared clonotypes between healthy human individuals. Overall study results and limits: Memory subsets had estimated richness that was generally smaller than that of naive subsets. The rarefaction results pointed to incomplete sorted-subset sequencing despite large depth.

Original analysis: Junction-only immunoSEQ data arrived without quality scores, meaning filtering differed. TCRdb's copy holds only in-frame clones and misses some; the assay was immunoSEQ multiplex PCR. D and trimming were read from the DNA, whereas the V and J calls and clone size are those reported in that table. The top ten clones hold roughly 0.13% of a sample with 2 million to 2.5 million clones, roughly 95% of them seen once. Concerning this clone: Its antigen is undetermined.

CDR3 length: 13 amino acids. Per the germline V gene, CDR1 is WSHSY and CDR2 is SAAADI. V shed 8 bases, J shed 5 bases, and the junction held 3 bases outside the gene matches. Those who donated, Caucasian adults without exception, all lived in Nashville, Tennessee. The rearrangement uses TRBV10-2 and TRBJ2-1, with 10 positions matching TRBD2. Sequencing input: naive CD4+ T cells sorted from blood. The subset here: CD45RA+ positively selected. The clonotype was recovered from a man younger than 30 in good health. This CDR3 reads CASRLAGNNEQFF. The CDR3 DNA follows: TGCGCCAGCCGACTAGCGGGCAACAATGAGCAGTTCTTC.